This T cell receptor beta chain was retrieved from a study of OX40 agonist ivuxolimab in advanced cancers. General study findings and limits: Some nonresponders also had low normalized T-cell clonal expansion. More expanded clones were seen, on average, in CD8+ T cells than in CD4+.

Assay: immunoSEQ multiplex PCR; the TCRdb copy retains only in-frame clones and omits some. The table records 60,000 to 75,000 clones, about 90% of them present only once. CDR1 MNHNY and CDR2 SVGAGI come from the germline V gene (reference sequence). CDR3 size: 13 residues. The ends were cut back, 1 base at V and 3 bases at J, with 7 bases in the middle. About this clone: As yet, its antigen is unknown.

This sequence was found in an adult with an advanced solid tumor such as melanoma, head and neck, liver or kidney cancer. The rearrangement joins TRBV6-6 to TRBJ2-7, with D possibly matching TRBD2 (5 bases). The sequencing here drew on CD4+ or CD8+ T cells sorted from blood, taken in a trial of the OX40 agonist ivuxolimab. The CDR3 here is CASSYLLGYEQYF. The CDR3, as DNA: TGTGCCAGCAGTTACTTACTAGGCTACGAGCAGTACTTC.